Sequencing of this TCR beta chain was carried out in a study of cytomegalovirus exposure and HLA in healthy donors. Study-wide points: An analysis was carried out at a later point. It showed that HLA-associated TCR beta chains were more clonally expanded than equally common non-associated chains. Later, TCR association rates were found to vary by HLA locus, highest for DRB1 and lowest for HLA-C.

As regards this clone: Its target is not known.

PCR involved 60 Vbeta and 13 Jbeta primers. Data came from immunoSEQ multiplex PCR; TCRdb stores just in-frame clones and leaves some out. The sample contains under 80,000 clones, over 70% of which appear only once. The V and J ends lost 1 base and 1 base respectively, with 14 bases between them. This CDR3 has 17 amino acids. CDR1 SEHNR and CDR2 FQNEAQ come from the germline V gene (reference sequence). The chain couples TRBV7-9 to TRBJ2-1; tentative D call: TRBD2 (6 bases). The receptor comes from a woman aged 40 to 50 in good health and CMV-seronegative. The sample taken for sequencing was PBMCs. DNA of the CDR3: TGTGCCAGCAGCTTAGGGTGGCGGGGCTCTTCCTACAATGAGCAGTTCTTC. This encodes CASSLGWRGSSYNEQFF.